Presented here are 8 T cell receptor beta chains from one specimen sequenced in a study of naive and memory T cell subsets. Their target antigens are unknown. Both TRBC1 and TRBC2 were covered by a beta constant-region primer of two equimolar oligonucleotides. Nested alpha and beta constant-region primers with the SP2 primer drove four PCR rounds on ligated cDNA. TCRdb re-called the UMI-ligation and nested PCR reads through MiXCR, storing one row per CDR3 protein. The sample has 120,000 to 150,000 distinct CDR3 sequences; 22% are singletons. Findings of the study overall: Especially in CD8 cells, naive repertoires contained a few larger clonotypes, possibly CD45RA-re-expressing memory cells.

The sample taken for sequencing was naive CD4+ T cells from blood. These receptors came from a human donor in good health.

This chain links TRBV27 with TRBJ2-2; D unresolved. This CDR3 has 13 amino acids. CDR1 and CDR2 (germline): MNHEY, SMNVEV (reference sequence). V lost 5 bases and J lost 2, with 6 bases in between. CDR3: CASSSVNTGELFF. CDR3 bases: TGTGCCAGCAGTAGCGTAAACACCGGGGAGCTGTTTTTT.

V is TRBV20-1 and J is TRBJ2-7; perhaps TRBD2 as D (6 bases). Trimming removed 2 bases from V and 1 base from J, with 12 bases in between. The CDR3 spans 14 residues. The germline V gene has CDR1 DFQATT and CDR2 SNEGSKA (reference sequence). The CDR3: CSARIGGRSYEQYF. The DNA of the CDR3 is TGCAGTGCTAGAATCGGGGGAAGGTCCTACGAGCAGTACTTC.

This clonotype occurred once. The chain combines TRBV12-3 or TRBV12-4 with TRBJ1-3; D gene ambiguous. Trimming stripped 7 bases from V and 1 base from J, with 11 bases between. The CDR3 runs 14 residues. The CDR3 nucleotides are TGTGCCAGCAACATGCCGGGTTCTGGAAACACCATATATTTT. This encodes CASNMPGSGNTIYF.

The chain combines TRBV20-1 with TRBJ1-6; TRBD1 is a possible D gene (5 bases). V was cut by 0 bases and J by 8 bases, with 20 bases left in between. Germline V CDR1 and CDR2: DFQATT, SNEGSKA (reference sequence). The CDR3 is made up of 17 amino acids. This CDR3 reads CSARESGMGPRDSPLHF. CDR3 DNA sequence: TGCAGTGCTAGAGAGTCAGGGATGGGCCCACGAGATTCACCCCTCCACTTT.

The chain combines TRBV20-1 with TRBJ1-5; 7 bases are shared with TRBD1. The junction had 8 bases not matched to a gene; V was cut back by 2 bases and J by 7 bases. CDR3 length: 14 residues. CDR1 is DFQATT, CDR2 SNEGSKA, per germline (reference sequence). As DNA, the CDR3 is TGCAGTGCTAGAATGACAGGGATCTACCAGCCCCAGCATTTT. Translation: CSARMTGIYQPQHF.

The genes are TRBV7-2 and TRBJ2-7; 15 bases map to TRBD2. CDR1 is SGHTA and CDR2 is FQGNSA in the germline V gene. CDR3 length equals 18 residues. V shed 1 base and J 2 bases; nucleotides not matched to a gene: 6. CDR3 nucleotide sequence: TGTGCCAGCAGCTTAGTAGGGACTAGCGGGAGGTTTGCCTACGAGCAGTACTTC. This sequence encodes CASSLVGTSGRFAYEQYF.

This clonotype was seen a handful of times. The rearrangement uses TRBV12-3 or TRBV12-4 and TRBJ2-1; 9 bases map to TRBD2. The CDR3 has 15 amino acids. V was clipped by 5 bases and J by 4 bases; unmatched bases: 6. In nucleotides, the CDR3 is TGTGCCAGCAGTCAACTAGCGGGCTTGTACAATGAGCAGTTCTTC. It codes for CASSQLAGLYNEQFF.

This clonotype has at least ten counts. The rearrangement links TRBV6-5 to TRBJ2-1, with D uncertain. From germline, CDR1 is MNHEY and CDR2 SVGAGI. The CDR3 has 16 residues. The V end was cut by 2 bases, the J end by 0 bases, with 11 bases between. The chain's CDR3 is CASSYRARHSYNEQFF. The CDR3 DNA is TGTGCCAGCAGTTACAGGGCTCGCCACTCCTACAATGAGCAGTTCTTC.